Included here is one T cell receptor beta chain sequence, with context. Its antigen is currently unknown. This entry comes from a study of T-cell reconstitution after alpha-beta-depleted transplantation in children. The study, taken as a whole, reports: Counts and diversity of T cells one year after transplant came mostly from newly produced T cells. At day 60, the high TCRbeta diversity found in some patients originated from recipient T cells and thymic progenitors that had survived. After transplant, at about two months, alpha-beta T cells were reportedly derived from several hundred expanded graft clones.

The CDR3 sequence is 16 residues long. The J segment lost 0 bases and the V segment lost 3 bases, leaving 6 bases of the junction unmatched. The germline CDR1 and CDR2 sequences are ENHRY and SYGVKD. Molecular barcoding with unique molecular identifiers was used for the TCRbeta library. A single record per CDR3 protein comes from TCRdb applying MiXCR to the PCR reads. The sample lists about 900,000 distinct CDR3 sequences, about 26% seen once, with about 28% in the top ten. The material was PBMCs, mostly from graft donor cells, obtained 360 days after TCRalphabeta/CD19-depleted stem cell transplant. The receptor's source is a boy in the first two years of life who had a stem cell transplant for SCID, so the T cells may come from the graft donor. The chain carries TRBV10-3 and TRBJ2-3; 7 positions agree with TRBD2. DNA of the CDR3: TGTGCCATCAGTGATTGGAGCGGGACTAGCACAGATACGCAGTATTTT. This sequence encodes CAISDWSGTSTDTQYF.